This section outlines one T cell receptor (beta chain) sequence together with its context. The antigen it binds to is not known. Nothing much larger sits one base from this clone, and base qualities are not available. The sample is drawn from a study of cytomegalovirus exposure and HLA in healthy donors (dated by TCRdb to about 2017). In the study overall: An earlier analysis of roughly 500 of the donors reported approximately 300 Gb of sequence data and 90 million to 120 million unique TCR beta sequences obtained from about 179 million T cells. Roughly 300 gigabases of sequencing data and around 80 million unique TCR sequences made up an early release that covered some 640 HLA-typed donors. Of the roughly 390 genotyped donors, 65% to 90% fell in the genetic ancestry cluster associated with self-reported Caucasian donors. The aim of the study was to test whether cataloging public T cell receptors could identify signatures of past pathogen exposure. Using immunosequencing, the study profiled T cell repertoires from approximately 700 subjects and related those repertoires to cytomegalovirus serostatus. A separate validation cohort of about 110 different subjects was used in addition to the roughly 700-subject first cohort. The study combined high-throughput TCR immunosequencing, statistical association of individual TCRs with disease status, and machine learning to predict cytomegalovirus infection status. In a later analysis, previously published TCR beta repertoires from several hundred donors were re-analyzed and high-resolution HLA genotyping was added so that TCR occurrence patterns could be studied. Rather than using new phenotypic data, the later analysis identified candidate immune exposures from TCR beta sequences and from how often those sequences occurred across donors. An earlier analysis of around 540 of the donors applied high-throughput TCR beta sequencing to assess whether each TCR beta V gene segment acted as functional or pseudogenic. Donor age, sex, ethnicity and CMV serostatus were compiled alongside the repertoire data. Genome-wide SNP genotypes for about 55% of the roughly 670 donors were used in a later genetic analysis, which treated that subset as a discovery cohort. Every repertoire in the discovery cohort had been generated on one and the same sequencing platform. Class I and class II HLA loci were covered by the typing at four-digit resolution. Typing coverage varied by locus: roughly 629-630 donors for A, B, C, DRB1 and DQB1; under 550 for DQA1; about 600 for DPA1; roughly 450 for DPB1. About five DR-DQ haplotypes were handled as single units for association and clustering, since linkage in the cohort was strong. On average, approximately 250,000 unique TCR beta nucleotide sequences were sequenced per donor among a few hundred genotyped donors of the cohort, with roughly 20% of those sequences being non-productive. The full study reports these points: In this cohort, only TCR beta chains were sequenced, and detectable features were limited by the absence of alpha or paired-chain data. In a later genetic analysis, fewer N-insertions in productive TCRs were reported among donors in an Asian-associated ancestry cluster than the roughly 640-donor mean. A group of highly shared sequence variants was considered likely to be a technical artifact of the sequencing pipeline. The classifier was reported to diagnose cytomegalovirus status with high specificity and sensitivity in both the original and validation cohorts. The authors suggested that the approach could potentially be extended to other disease states and immunological phenotypes. In the study, some 160 TCR beta chains were listed as associated with cytomegalovirus. A later analysis found that most CMV-associated TCR beta chains appeared HLA-restricted, with HLA associations seemingly driven largely by CMV exposure. At a false discovery rate of 0.05, a later analysis linked about 17,000 TCR beta sequences to specific HLA alleles. The presence/absence analyses assumed that sequencing depth was roughly uniform across donors, and that assumption may not be true. In an earlier analysis of 587 of the donors, most TCR beta V segments appeared in productive rearrangements about 87% or about 30% of the time, broadly matching IMGT annotations. In a later genetic analysis, a missense DCLRE1C variant was associated with V-gene and J-gene trimming of TCR beta chains, and the association was replicated in an independent cohort. A few of the identified cytomegalovirus-associated TCR beta chains were confirmed in vitro to be specific for cytomegalovirus antigens. Some IMGT-functional V segments, including TRBV6-2 and TRBV6-3, could not be told apart with the 87-base-pair reads, so those segments were excluded. Most TCR sequences were observed very rarely across donors, whereas some public TCRs were present in many individuals. Strong co-occurrence of HLA alleles, especially DR and DQ, made assigning TCR associations to individual alleles difficult. A later analysis found that TCR association rates varied across HLA loci, with DRB1 alleles showing the most associated TCRs and HLA-C alleles the fewest. Because counts were too low, about 15 rarely observed V segments, including chromosome 9 orphons, were left out of the earlier analysis of 587 of the donors. Linkage disequilibrium might explain the correlated functional status among segregating V segments, but an unknown experimental factor could not be excluded. HLA typing was unavailable for some donors at each locus, so association tests used only the typed subset. The only immune exposure information available for the cohort was CMV serostatus. In a later analysis, HLA-associated TCR beta chains showed more clonal expansion and lower generation probabilities than non-associated chains that were equally common. A further reported finding was that TCR beta sequences accurately predicted the HLA-A and HLA-B alleles for most subjects in the first cohort. According to a later analysis, parvovirus B19, influenza, CMV and Epstein-Barr virus appeared linked to several top co-occurrence clusters.

The cohort consisted of hundreds of healthy bone marrow donors. Cohort members were all nominally healthy when sampled, although unrecorded immune exposures were likely present. The donor tested CMV seronegative and was one of the 352 seronegative cohort members. Every donor gave a peripheral blood sample, and the peripheral blood mononuclear cells from that sample were used for TCR beta sequencing. The Qiagen DNeasy Blood Extraction Kit was used to extract genomic DNA from the blood cell samples. Trimming removed 1 base from V and 0 bases from J; the gene matches leave 8 bases unexplained. The germline V gene (reference sequence) specifies SEHNR as CDR1 and FQNEAQ as CDR2. The CDR3 runs 18 amino acids, cysteine and phenylalanine included. The read is trimmed to its CDR3 DNA, 54 bases read in frame from base 1. Library prep was done by the immunoSEQ multiplex PCR assay. A mixture of 60 forward primers for TCR Vbeta segments and 13 reverse primers for TCR Jbeta segments was used in the multiplex PCR. The CDR3 region of rearranged TCR beta genes was amplified from genomic DNA with a multiplex PCR assay. Amplified TCR beta libraries were sequenced as 87-base-pair reads on the Illumina HiSeq System. In the authors' own workflow: A later analysis counted approximately 84 million unique TCR beta chains across the approximately 700 repertoires, and some 11 million of these chains were shared by at least two donors. To remove PCR and sequencing errors, raw reads were error-corrected and collapsed into unique sequences using a nearest-neighbor algorithm that merged closely related sequences. To assign V, D and J gene segments, CDR3 sequences were aligned to IMGT reference sequences. For a sequence to be retained, a match of at least six nucleotides was required to both a V gene segment and a J gene segment. A rearrangement was called productive if the CDR3 had no stop codons and remained in frame with V and J, and every other rearrangement was called non-productive. Following IMGT convention, CDR3 was defined as the stretch from the second conserved V-encoded cysteine to the conserved J-encoded phenylalanine. Sequences without an unambiguous match to a single V gene segment were excluded from the earlier analysis of over 500 of the donors. An earlier analysis of a few hundred of the donors called V segments functional above 56.7% productive rearrangements and segregating when the between-donor standard deviation exceeded 5%. To diagnose cytomegalovirus status from the catalog of TCR beta chain sequences, a statistical classification framework was built. V and J gene assignment, in a later analysis, came from comparing TCR nucleotide sequences with IMGT/GENE-DB human TR gene sequences. In a later analysis, CDR3 sequences and most-parsimonious VDJ recombination scenarios were assigned using the TCRdist pipeline. A later analysis defined each TCR beta chain by its CDR3 amino acid sequence plus V-gene family, and excluded reads lacking a unique V-gene family. To address suspected cross-contamination and a sequencing artifact, a later analysis removed around 600 highly shared, low-generation-probability nucleotide sequences. In a later analysis, a clonal expansion index was calculated for each public chain from normalized within-repertoire ranks of inferred template counts. A later analysis computed generation probabilities with a VDJ recombination model fitted to out-of-frame rearrangements, and checked the results against IGoR. In a later analysis, hypergeometric tests were used to score TCR-TCR, TCR-HLA and TCR-CMV co-occurrence, with a repertoire-size bias correction applied to TCR pairs. To estimate false discovery rates, a later analysis permuted the HLA or CMV assignments 20 times. In a later analysis, co-occurring TCRs were grouped using DBSCAN, with TCRdist sequence similarity added in when clustering inside HLA-allele-positive subsets. Repertoires with fewer than 30,000 or more than 120,000 public chains were left out of co-occurrence clustering, as were five repertoires with anomalous nucleotide sharing. The table comes from immuneACCESS by way of TCRdb, which keeps in-frame sequences with V and J called. Part of the clones is missing from these tables; in studies checked, under half for an unresolved V gene and the rest for unknown reasons. D and trimming were read from the DNA, whereas the V and J calls and clone size are those reported in that table. This sample gives around 140,000 clones in total; around 85% of them show up just once. 2.9% of the sample is taken by the ten largest.

The clonotype originates from a woman in her 30s in good health and CMV-seronegative. Sequencing was done on a sample of PBMCs. Recombination joined TRBV7-9 with TRBJ2-1; TRBD1 lines up with 8 middle nucleotides. The DNA sequence is TGTGCCAGCAGCTTAGGAGGTCCAGGACAGGGCTCCTACAATGAGCAGTTCTTC. The resulting protein is CASSLGGPGQGSYNEQFF.